This entry concerns a single T cell receptor beta chain. Its antigen is unidentified. The germline CDR1 and CDR2 sequences are LNHDA and SQIVND (reference sequence). The length of the CDR3 is 14 residues. Trimming left V 1 base short and J 13 bases short, with 17 bases between. These data originate in a study of T-cell memory formation after mild COVID-19. Study results and limitations: While clones contracting from day 15 to 85 were balanced between CD4 and CD8, later expanders leaned CD4+. In second-wave clones peaking day 37, SARS-CoV-2 specificity remained unconfirmed.

Sample barcodes and UMIs were carried by the TCR alpha and TCR beta cDNA libraries that 5'RACE generated with constant-segment primers. TCRdb fed the 5' RACE reads into MiXCR, producing one record per CDR3 protein. This sample yields approximately 440,000 distinct CDR3 sequences, of which 15% to 25% are seen a single time; 7.5% to 9.5% belongs to the top ten. The chain couples TRBV19 to TRBJ2-1; perhaps D is TRBD1 or TRBD2 (5 bases each). The sequence was obtained from an adult woman who had mild COVID-19 (a few samples of this study predate the infection). Cell type and time point are not known. The sample was PBMCs or a T cell subset sorted from them (not recorded which). CDR3 nucleotide sequence: TGTGCCAGTAGTATAGGGGGGACCGGCGTGGGACAGTTCTTC. It codes for CASSIGGTGVGQFF.